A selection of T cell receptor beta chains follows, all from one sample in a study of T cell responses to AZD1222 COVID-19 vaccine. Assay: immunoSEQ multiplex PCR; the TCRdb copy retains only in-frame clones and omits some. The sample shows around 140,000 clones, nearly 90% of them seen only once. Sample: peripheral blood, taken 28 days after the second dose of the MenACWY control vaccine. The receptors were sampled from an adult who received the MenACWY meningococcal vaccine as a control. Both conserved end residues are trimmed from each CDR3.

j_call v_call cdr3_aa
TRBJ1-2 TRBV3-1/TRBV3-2 ASSQGTQSSYGYT
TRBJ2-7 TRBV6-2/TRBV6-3 ASSYPQGHEQY
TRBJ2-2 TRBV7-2 ASSLEGELF
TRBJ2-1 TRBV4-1 ASSPEPPRQF
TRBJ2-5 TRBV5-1 ASSLSDRKETQY
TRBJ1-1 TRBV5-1 ASSWERGVGTEAF
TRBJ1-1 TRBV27 ASSVRGKNTEAF
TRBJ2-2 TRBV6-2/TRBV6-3 ASSTTGNTGELF
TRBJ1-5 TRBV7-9 ASSSDTRMGPQH
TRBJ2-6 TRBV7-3 ASSQQAAGANVLT
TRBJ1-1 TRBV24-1 ATSDSSAGTEAF
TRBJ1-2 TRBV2 ASSRDRVSNYGYT
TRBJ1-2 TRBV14 ASSQLAGTGSIRGYT
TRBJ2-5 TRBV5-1 ASKRPGEGGRKETQY
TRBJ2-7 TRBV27 ASSFAPTYEQY
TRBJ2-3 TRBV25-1 ASSGRGGINTQY
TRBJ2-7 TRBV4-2 ASSRVTRDKVSYEQY
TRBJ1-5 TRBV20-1 SASSDRINQPQH
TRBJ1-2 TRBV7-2 ASSFNRGDYGYT
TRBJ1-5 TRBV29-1 SVGQGPNQPQH
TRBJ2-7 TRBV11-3 ASSSSGGYEQY
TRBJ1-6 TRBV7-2 ASSLGHTNSPLH
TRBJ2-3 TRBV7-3 ASSLGTDTQY
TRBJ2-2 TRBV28 ASRPIGLAGVTGELF
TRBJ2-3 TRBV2 ATPGGTSGMGKTDTQY
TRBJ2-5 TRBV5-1 ASSLAGTGGRETQY
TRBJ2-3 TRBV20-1 SASSSGRAADTQY
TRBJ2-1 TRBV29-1 SARTSGHNEQF
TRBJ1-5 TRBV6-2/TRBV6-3 ASSYSGPQH
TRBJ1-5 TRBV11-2 ASSLGWGQPQH
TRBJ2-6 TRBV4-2 ASSQAGTRVYSGANVLT
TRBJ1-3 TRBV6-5 ASSYSNSNSGNTIY
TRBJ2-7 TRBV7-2 ASSLTQSSYEQY
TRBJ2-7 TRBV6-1 ASSETTGGTPGYEQY
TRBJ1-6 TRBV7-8 ASRPRGGWDSPLH
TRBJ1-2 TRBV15 ATSREWEGYGYT
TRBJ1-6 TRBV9 ASSVVALNSPLH
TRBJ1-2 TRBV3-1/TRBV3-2 ASSQKGTANYGYT
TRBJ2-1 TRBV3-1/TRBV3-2 ASSQFATSGIDEQF
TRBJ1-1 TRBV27 ASSDGLRDTEAF
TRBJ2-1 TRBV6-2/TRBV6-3 ASSPGLAGGATGYNEQF
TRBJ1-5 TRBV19 ASRRDSLSYSNQPQH
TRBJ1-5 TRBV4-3 ASSQELHQPQH
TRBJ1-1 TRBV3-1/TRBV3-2 ASSPLGDNEAF
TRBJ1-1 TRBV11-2 ASSLGGLGTEAF
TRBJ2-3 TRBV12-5 ASGLVQRGGPDTQY
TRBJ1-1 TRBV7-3 ASSLGRLNTEAF
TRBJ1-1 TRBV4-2 ASSQDLGQSAEAF
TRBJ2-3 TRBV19 ASSTRGGDTQY
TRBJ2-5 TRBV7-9 ASSSGGQGNKETQY
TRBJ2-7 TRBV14 ASSSWDTNEQY
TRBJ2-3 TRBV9 ASSVDEAGPRTDTQY